Below, 25 T cell receptor beta chains from the same sample are listed, as sequenced in a study of cytomegalovirus exposure and HLA in healthy donors. PCR employed 60 Vbeta and 13 Jbeta primers. Sequenced by immunoSEQ multiplex PCR; TCRdb stores in-frame clones only, minus some. The data contain 120,000 or so clones, roughly 85% of them singletons. The material sequenced was PBMCs. The origin of the receptors is a man younger than 35 in good health and CMV-seropositive.

The J gene is TRBJ2-7, the V gene TRBV7-7; a weak D match, TRBD1 (5 bases). The CDR3 runs 13 residues. Germline V gene sequence: CDR1 SSHAT, CDR2 FNYEAQ (reference sequence). Trimming removed 5 bases from V and 1 base from J, with 9 bases in between. In nucleotides, the CDR3 is TGTGCCAGCAGCGCTCCAGGGTCCTACGAGCAGTACTTC. Residues: CASSAPGSYEQYF.

This rearrangement joins TRBV7-9 to TRBJ2-7; the match to TRBD2 covers 14 bases. Germline CDR1 SEHNR, CDR2 FQNEAQ (reference sequence). The V segment lost 5 bases and the J segment 3 bases; nucleotides outside the gene matches: 3. The length of the CDR3 is 15 residues. CDR3 region: CASSAGTSGGYEQYF. The CDR3, as DNA: TGTGCCAGCAGCGCTGGGACTAGCGGGGGCTACGAGCAGTACTTC.

This sequence joins TRBV27 and TRBJ1-2; D call uncertain. This CDR3 comprises 15 residues. Trimming stripped 0 bases from V and 4 bases from J, with 12 bases between. From germline, CDR1 is MNHEY and CDR2 SMNVEV (reference sequence). As DNA, the CDR3 is TGTGCCAGCAGTTTATCGCCAGGCCTCGGCTATGGCTACACCTTC. Amino acids: CASSLSPGLGYGYTF.

This chain uses TRBV27 with TRBJ1-3, with 12 bases lining up with TRBD1. Trimming took 5 bases from V and 2 from J; bases not matched to a gene: 4. The germline V gene has CDR1 MNHEY and CDR2 SMNVEV (reference sequence). CDR3 length equals 16 residues. The CDR3 sequence: CASSPGTGGPGNTIYF. CDR3 DNA: TGTGCCAGCAGTCCAGGGACAGGGGGCCCTGGAAACACCATATATTTT.

The chain combines TRBV5-1 with TRBJ2-3; 8 nucleotides agree with TRBD2. Germline V gene data show CDR1 as SGHRS and CDR2 as YFSETQ. The CDR3 contains 13 residues. Trimming at V came to 5 bases and at J to 2 bases, leaving 1 base not matched to a gene. CDR3 loop: CASSSGDTDTQYF. The CDR3 DNA reads as TGCGCCAGCAGTAGCGGGGACACAGATACGCAGTATTTT.

This clone was counted between two and nine times. The rearrangement links TRBV6-5 to TRBJ1-4, with D unclear. Germline V lookup: CDR1 MNHEY, CDR2 SVGAGI. Trimming cost V 2 bases and J 5 bases, with 9 bases left between them. This CDR3 spans 14 amino acids. The CDR3 nucleotides are TGTGCCAGCAGTTACGGCGGGCCCAATGAAAAACTGTTTTTT. Amino acids: CASSYGGPNEKLFF.

This rearrangement joins TRBV5-6 to TRBJ1-1; D perhaps matches TRBD1 (6 bases). The germline CDR1 and CDR2 sequences are SGHDT and YYEEEE. Trimming took off 4 bases at V and 0 bases at J, with 13 bases between the two ends. CDR3 length equals 15 residues. The CDR3 nucleotides are TGTGCCAGCAGCGCCCTGGGACAAGTGAACACTGAAGCTTTCTTT. Its protein is CASSALGQVNTEAFF.

This chain uses TRBV30 with TRBJ1-6, with 10 bases lining up with TRBD1. Losses at the gene ends were 3 bases for V and 7 bases for J; bases not matched to a gene: 6. The CDR3 extends over 15 amino acids. Per germline, CDR1 GTSNPN and CDR2 SVGIG (reference sequence). CDR3 nucleotides: TGTGCCTGGAGCCTCGGACAGGGGGGGAATTCACCCCTCCACTTT. As protein: CAWSLGQGGNSPLHF.

The gene calls are TRBV11-2 and TRBJ2-6; tentatively, D is TRBD2 (5 bases). The CDR3 is made up of 16 amino acids. V lost 5 bases, J lost 0 bases, and 11 bases lay in between. The germline V gene encodes CDR1 SGHAT and CDR2 FQNNGV. The CDR3 sequence is CASSSGLFSGANVLTF. CDR3 bases: TGTGCCAGCAGCAGTGGACTCTTCTCTGGGGCCAACGTCCTGACTTTC.

The chain recombines TRBV4-1 with TRBJ2-1; 12 positions agree with TRBD2. J lost 1 base, V lost 6 bases, and 7 bases had no gene match. The length of the CDR3 is 17 residues. Germline V gives CDR1 MGHRA, CDR2 YSYEKL. This chain's CDR3 is CASRSSGGAPSYNEQFF. The CDR3 coding sequence is TGCGCCAGCAGATCTAGCGGGGGGGCCCCTTCCTACAATGAGCAGTTCTTC.

The V call is TRBV10-2, the J call TRBJ1-1, with D unclear. V was shortened by 6 bases and J by 0 bases, with 11 bases between the two germline ends. This CDR3 region has 14 residues. Per germline, CDR1 WSHSY and CDR2 SAAADI. The CDR3 DNA follows: TGCGCCAGCAGCGAACAGTACCTGAACACTGAAGCTTTCTTT. Translated: CASSEQYLNTEAFF.

The rearrangement uses TRBV10-3 and TRBJ1-6; D might be TRBD1 (6 bases). Germline V gene data show CDR1 as ENHRY and CDR2 as SYGVKD. This CDR3 is 15 amino acids long. Trimming removed 8 bases from V and 10 bases from J, with 21 bases in between. The CDR3 nucleotides are TGTGCCATCGGACAGCGGGGAGGGACCCTCTCACCCCTCCACTTT. Residues: CAIGQRGGTLSPLHF.

The rearrangement joins TRBV27 to TRBJ1-5, with D tentatively TRBD1 (5 bases). CDR1 and CDR2 from the germline V gene are MNHEY and SMNVEV (reference sequence). Trimming took 5 bases from V and 7 from J, leaving 18 bases between them. CDR3 size: 15 residues. CDR3 in DNA: TGTGCCAGCAGTCCCGCCCAGGGCCTCAGACAGCCCCAGCATTTT. This translates into CASSPAQGLRQPQHF.

The V call is TRBV28, the J call TRBJ1-1; D gene ambiguous. The CDR3 runs 12 residues. With 1 base removed from V and 9 bases from J, the gap between germline ends came to 9 bases. The germline gives CDR1 MDHEN, CDR2 SYDVKM. DNA of the CDR3: TGTGCCAGCAGTTTATTCACGACTCAAGCTTTCTTT. Translation gives CASSLFTTQAFF.

The chain links TRBV18 to TRBJ2-7, with TRBD2 matching 9 bases. The CDR3 is 15 amino acids. Looked up from germline, CDR1 is KGHSH and CDR2 is LQKENI. The junction had 4 bases not matched to a gene; V was cut back by 0 bases and J by 4 bases. The CDR3 here is CASSPPASGAYEQYF. CDR3 DNA: TGTGCCAGCTCACCACCGGCTAGCGGGGCTTACGAGCAGTACTTC.

Concerning this clone: The sample contains more than one DNA sequence encoding this CDR3. V gene TRBV30 combines with J gene TRBJ2-5; a possible D gene is TRBD2 (5 bases). The length of the CDR3 is 13 residues. Trimming took off 0 bases at V and 5 bases at J, with 10 bases between the two ends. CDR1 and CDR2 from the germline V gene are GTSNPN and SVGIG (reference sequence). CDR3 protein: CAWSVGGKETQYF. CDR3 DNA sequence: TGTGCCTGGAGTGTAGGAGGCAAGGAGACCCAGTACTTC.

This clone appeared a few times. The gene calls are TRBV5-1 and TRBJ2-2, with D unclear. Germline-derived CDR1 and CDR2 are SGHRS and YFSETQ. The CDR3 totals 15 residues. V was pared by 4 bases and J by 5 bases, with 15 bases between. The CDR3 nucleotides are TGCGCCAGCAGCCCGTCCGCCTCGAGTACCGGGGAGCTGTTTTTT. Protein sequence: CASSPSASSTGELFF.

V usage is TRBV4-1 and J usage is TRBJ2-3, with a possible D match to TRBD2 (6 bases). V lost 4 bases and J lost 1, with 12 bases in between. Per germline, CDR1 MGHRA and CDR2 YSYEKL. The CDR3 is 15 residues long. The CDR3: CASSLGASGTDTQYF. CDR3 coding DNA: TGCGCCAGCAGCCTAGGAGCTAGCGGCACAGATACGCAGTATTTT.

The chain uses TRBV2 and TRBJ1-2, with 7 bases identical to TRBD1. V trimming: 7 bases; J trimming: 8 bases; junction bases outside the gene matches: 7. The germline V gene encodes CDR1 SNHLY and CDR2 FYNNEI. The CDR3 runs 12 residues. The CDR3 DNA sequence: TGTGCCAGCAAGGCGACAGGGTACGGCTACACCTTC. Translation gives CASKATGYGYTF.

This chain uses TRBV13 with TRBJ2-3, with TRBD2 matching over 10 bases. V was clipped by 0 bases and J by 4 bases; unmatched bases: 10. There are 18 residues in the CDR3. The germline CDR1 and CDR2 sequences are PRHDT and FYEKMQ (reference sequence). As DNA, the CDR3 is TGTGCCAGCAGCTTAGGATCCTATCCTAGCGGGGGCCCAGATACGCAGTATTTT. Its translation: CASSLGSYPSGGPDTQYF.

The genes are TRBV9 and TRBJ1-2; unclear D gene. V gave up 4 bases and J gave up 8 bases, with 15 bases separating them. CDR3 length equals 13 residues. CDR1 is SGDLS, CDR2 YYNGEE, per germline. CDR3 bases: TGTGCCAGCAGCTCCCAGGAAAGAGGGGGCTACACCTTC. Translated: CASSSQERGGYTF.

The V gene is TRBV5-6, the J gene TRBJ1-1; perhaps TRBD1 as D (5 bases). V lost 2 bases, J lost 4 bases, and 18 bases lay in between. The CDR3 totals 16 residues. From germline, CDR1 is SGHDT and CDR2 YYEEEE. Here the CDR3 DNA reads TGTGCCAGCAGCTTCTTTCCCCCAGGGCCGCCCACTGAAGCTTTCTTT. Amino acid sequence: CASSFFPPGPPTEAFF. Full variable domain (missing parts from reference TRBV5-6 and TRBJ1-1): DAGVTQSPTHLIKTRGQQVTLRCSPKSGHDTVSWYQQALGQGPQFIFQYYEEEERQRGNFPDRFSGHQFPNYSSELNVNALLLGDSALYLCASSFFPPGPPTEAFFGQGTRLTVV.

J is TRBJ2-7 and V is TRBV11-2, with TRBD1 identical over 7 bases. Germline assignment: CDR1 SGHAT and CDR2 FQNNGV. V lost 1 base to trimming and J lost 7 bases; unmatched junction nucleotides: 4. The CDR3 has 13 amino acids. For the CDR3, the DNA is TGTGCCAGCAGCTTAGGGGACAGATATGAGCAGTACTTC. This codes for CASSLGDRYEQYF.

The chain couples TRBV7-9 to TRBJ1-1; perhaps TRBD1 as D (5 bases). V lost 5 bases and J 3 bases, leaving 16 bases between the germline ends. The CDR3 spans 15 residues. Germline assignment: CDR1 SEHNR and CDR2 FQNEAQ (reference sequence). The CDR3 sequence is CASSPGPRVDTEAFF. The CDR3 bases are TGTGCCAGCAGCCCAGGCCCCAGGGTGGACACTGAAGCTTTCTTT.

The table lists this clone with a few counts. This chain uses TRBV10-2 with TRBJ2-1; a weak D match, TRBD2 (7 bases). Germline V gene sequence: CDR1 WSHSY, CDR2 SAAADI. The germline V and J ends were trimmed by 6 bases and 4 bases, with 16 bases remaining between them. The CDR3 is made up of 15 amino acids. CDR3 DNA: TGCGCCAGCAGCGCCCAAGGGGGAGGGTACAATGAGCAGTTCTTC. This sequence encodes CASSAQGGGYNEQFF.